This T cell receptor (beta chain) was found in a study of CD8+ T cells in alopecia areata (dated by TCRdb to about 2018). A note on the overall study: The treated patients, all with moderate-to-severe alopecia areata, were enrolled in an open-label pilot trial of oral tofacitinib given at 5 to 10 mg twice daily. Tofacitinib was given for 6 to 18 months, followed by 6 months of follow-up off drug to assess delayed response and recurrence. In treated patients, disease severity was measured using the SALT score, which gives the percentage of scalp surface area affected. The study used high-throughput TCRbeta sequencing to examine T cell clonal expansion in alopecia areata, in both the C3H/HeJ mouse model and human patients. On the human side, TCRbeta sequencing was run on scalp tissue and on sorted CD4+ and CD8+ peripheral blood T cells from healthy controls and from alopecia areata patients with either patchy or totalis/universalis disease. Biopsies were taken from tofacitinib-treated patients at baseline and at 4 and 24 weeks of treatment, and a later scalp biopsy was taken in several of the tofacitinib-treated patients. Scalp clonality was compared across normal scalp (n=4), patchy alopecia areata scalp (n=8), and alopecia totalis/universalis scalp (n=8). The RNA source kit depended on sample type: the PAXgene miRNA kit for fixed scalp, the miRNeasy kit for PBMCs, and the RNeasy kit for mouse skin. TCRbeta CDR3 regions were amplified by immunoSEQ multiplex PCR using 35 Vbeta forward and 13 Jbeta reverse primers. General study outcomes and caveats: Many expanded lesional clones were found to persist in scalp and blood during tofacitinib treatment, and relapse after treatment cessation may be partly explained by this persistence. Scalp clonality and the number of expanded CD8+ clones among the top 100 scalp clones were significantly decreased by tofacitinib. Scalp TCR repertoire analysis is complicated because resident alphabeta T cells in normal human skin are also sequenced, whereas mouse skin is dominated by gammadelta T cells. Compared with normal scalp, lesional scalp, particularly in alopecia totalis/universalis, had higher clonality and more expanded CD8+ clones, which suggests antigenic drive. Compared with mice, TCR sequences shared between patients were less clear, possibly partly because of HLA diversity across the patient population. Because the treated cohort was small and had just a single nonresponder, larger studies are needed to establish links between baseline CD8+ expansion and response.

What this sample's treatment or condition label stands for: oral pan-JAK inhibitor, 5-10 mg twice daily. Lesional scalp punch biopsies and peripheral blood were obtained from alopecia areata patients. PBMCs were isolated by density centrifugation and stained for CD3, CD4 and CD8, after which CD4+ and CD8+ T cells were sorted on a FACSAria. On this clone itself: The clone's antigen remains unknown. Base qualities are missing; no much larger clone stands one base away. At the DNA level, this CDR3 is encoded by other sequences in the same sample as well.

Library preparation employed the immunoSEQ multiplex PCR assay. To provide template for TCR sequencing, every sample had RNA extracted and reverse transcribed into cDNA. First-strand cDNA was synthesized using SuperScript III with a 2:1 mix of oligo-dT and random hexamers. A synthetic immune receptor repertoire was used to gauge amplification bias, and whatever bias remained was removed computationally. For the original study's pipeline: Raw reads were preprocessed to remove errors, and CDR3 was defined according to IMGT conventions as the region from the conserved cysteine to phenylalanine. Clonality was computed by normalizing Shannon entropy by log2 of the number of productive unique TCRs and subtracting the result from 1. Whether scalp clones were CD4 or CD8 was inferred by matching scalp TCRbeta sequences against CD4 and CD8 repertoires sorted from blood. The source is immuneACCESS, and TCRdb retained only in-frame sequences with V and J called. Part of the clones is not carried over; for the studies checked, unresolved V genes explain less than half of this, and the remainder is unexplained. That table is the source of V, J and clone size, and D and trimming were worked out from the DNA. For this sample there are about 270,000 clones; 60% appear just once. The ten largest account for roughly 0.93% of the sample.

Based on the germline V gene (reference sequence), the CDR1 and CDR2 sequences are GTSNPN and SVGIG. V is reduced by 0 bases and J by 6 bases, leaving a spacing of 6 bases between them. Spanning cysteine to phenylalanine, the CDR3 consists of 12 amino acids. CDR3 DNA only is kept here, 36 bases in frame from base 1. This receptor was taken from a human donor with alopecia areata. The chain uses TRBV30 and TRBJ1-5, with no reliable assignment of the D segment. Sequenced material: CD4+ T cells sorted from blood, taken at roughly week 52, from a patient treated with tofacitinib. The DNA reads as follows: TGTGCCTGGAGTGTACGAGGTCAGCCCCAGCATTTT. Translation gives CAWSVRGQPQHF.